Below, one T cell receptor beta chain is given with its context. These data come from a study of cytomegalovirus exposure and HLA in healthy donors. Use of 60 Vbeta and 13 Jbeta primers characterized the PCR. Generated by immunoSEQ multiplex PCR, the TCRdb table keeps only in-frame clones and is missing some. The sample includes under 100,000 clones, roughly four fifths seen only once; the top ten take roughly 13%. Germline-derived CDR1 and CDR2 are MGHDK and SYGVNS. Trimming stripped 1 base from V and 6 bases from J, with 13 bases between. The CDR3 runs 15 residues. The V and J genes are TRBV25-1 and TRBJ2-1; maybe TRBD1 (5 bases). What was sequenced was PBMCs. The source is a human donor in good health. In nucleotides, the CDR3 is TGTGCCAGCAGTGAATTTGGTCAGGGTAGCAATGAGCAGTTCTTC. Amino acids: CASSEFGQGSNEQFF.